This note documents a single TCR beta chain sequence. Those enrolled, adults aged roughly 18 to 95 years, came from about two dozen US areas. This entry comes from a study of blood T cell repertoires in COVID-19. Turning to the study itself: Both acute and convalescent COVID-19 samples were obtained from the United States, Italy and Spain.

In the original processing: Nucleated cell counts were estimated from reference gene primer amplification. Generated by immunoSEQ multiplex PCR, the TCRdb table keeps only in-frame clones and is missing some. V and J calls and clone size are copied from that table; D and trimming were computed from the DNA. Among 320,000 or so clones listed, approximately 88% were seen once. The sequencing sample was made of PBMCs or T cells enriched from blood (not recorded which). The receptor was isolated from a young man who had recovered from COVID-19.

CDR3 loop: CASSEFLGLSEAFF. For the CDR3, the DNA is TGTGCCAGCAGTGAATTTCTTGGGCTTAGTGAAGCTTTCTTT. This rearrangement joins TRBV2 to TRBJ1-1; no reliable D call. This CDR3 contains 14 residues. Germline assignment: CDR1 SNHLY and CDR2 FYNNEI. V was cut by 2 bases and J by 7 bases, with 14 bases left in between.